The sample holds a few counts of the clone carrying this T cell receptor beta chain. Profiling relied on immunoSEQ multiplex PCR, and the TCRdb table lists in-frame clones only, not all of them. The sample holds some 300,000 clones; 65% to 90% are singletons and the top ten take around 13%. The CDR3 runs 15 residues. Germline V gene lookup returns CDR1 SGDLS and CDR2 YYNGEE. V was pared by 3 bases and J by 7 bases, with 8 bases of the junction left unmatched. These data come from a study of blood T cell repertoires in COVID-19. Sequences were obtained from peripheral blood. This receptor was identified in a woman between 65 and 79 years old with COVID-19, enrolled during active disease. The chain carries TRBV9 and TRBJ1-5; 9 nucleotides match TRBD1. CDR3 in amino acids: CASSEGQGFGQPQHF. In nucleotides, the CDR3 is TGTGCCAGCAGCGAGGGACAGGGCTTCGGGCAGCCCCAGCATTTT.